The clone carrying this T cell receptor beta chain is large. Indicated treatment: preoperative locoregional IRX-2 cytokine immunotherapy. Preoperative locoregional IRX-2 cytokine immunotherapy was tested in the phase Ib source study. The sample comes from a study of preoperative IRX-2 immunotherapy in early breast cancer. V shed 5 bases and J 4 bases; nucleotides not matched to a gene: 13. This CDR3 has 17 residues. Germline lookup yields CDR1 MNHGY and CDR2 SAAAGT. Data came from immunoSEQ multiplex PCR; TCRdb stores just in-frame clones and leaves some out. Here the sample spans around 2,500 clones, about 75% being singletons.

This receptor was identified in a human donor with breast cancer. The genes are TRBV6-8 and TRBJ1-3; 8 nucleotides align to TRBD1. The specimen was tumor tissue, collected before IRX-2 immunotherapy. The CDR3 here is CASSGLGQGLEGNTIYF. The CDR3 nucleotides are TGTGCCAGCAGTGGGCTAGGACAGGGACTTGAAGGAAACACCATATATTTT.